What follows are 7 T cell receptor beta chains derived from one specimen sequenced in a study of T cells after posttransplantation cyclophosphamide. Measured with immunoSEQ multiplex PCR; TCRdb has only the in-frame clones, and not every one. The profile covers tens of thousands of clones, none occurring a single time. The material sequenced was PBMCs. The receptors shown here come from a man aged 50-59 years in good health, CMV-negative, and a related stem cell transplant donor.

This clone was seen ten or more times. This chain links TRBV18 with TRBJ1-5; tentatively, D is TRBD1 (6 bases). V was cut by 6 bases and J by 1 base, with 19 bases left in between. CDR1 is KGHSH, CDR2 LQKENI, per germline. The CDR3 extends over 17 amino acids. CDR3 region: CASSQTGFPMSNQPQHF. The CDR3 DNA reads as TGTGCCAGCTCCCAAACAGGGTTCCCCATGAGCAATCAGCCCCAGCATTTT.

This clone has ten or more counts. The V and J genes are TRBV21-1 and TRBJ2-1; the table's D call of TRBD2 was not tested on the DNA. TRBV21-1 is designated a pseudogene. The CDR3 is 13 residues long. The CDR3 DNA follows: TGTGCCAGCAGACTAGGCACCTACAATGAGCAGTTCTTC. It codes for CASRLGTYNEQFF.

This clone appeared many times. V and J are TRBV2 and TRBJ2-7; TRBD1 matches at 9 bases. This CDR3 contains 15 residues. V dropped 10 bases and J dropped 3; count of bases not matched to a gene: 13. Germline values: CDR1 SNHLY, CDR2 FYNNEI. DNA of the CDR3: TGTGCCACAGTGGGAGGTCGGGACAGGGTCTACGAGCAGTACTTC. Translated: CATVGGRDRVYEQYF.

In this sample, this clone turned up many times. V gene TRBV5-1 combines with J gene TRBJ2-7; 10 bases line up with TRBD1. Germline V CDR1 and CDR2: SGHRS, YFSETQ. This CDR3 region has 14 residues. Germline trimming cut 4 bases from V and 3 bases from J; bases unmatched to any gene: 4. CDR3 in amino acids: CASSVGQGVYEQYF. The CDR3 DNA reads TGCGCCAGCAGCGTCGGACAGGGGGTCTACGAGCAGTACTTC.

This clone was found many times. The CDR3 nucleotides read TGTGCCAGCAGAAGGTCCGGGGACTATGGCTACACCTTC. Its translation: CASRRSGDYGYTF. The J gene is TRBJ1-2, the V gene TRBV6-6; no firm D call. Trimming shortened V by 6 bases and J by 3 bases, and 11 bases separated the two germline ends. CDR3 length: 13 residues. Looked up from germline, CDR1 is MNHNY and CDR2 is SVGAGI (reference sequence).

This clone was counted many times. The CDR3 here is CAISPGTGYDGYTF. In nucleotides, the CDR3 is TGTGCCATCAGCCCCGGGACAGGGTATGATGGCTACACCTTC. The chain links TRBV10-3 to TRBJ1-2; 9 bases are a match to TRBD1. The CDR3 sequence is 14 residues long. V trimming: 6 bases; J trimming: 6 bases; junction bases outside the gene matches: 8. Germline loops: CDR1 ENHRY, CDR2 SYGVKD.

This clone was counted at least ten times. The rearrangement joins TRBV29-1 to TRBJ1-2; 7 nucleotides align to TRBD1. Germline lookup yields CDR1 SQVTM and CDR2 ANQGSEA. The CDR3 has 12 residues. V was pared by 7 bases and J by 8 bases, with 10 bases of the junction left unmatched. The CDR3: CSGLTGSGGYTF. CDR3 coding DNA: TGCAGCGGACTGACAGGGAGTGGCGGCTACACCTTC.